The sequence of this TCR beta chain was determined in a study of blood T cell repertoires in COVID-19. Study context: Sample material is recorded as cDNA or gDNA derived from T cells, B-cell-depleted T cells, or PBMCs.

How the authors handled the data: How many nucleated cells were present was estimated from reference gene primer amplification. Sequencing was performed with immunoSEQ multiplex PCR; in TCRdb, only in-frame clones are kept and a portion is missing. For V, J and clone size, that table is used; D and trimming come from the DNA. Among about 120,000 clones, nearly 90% were seen once, and the ten largest hold around 4.1%. In germline, CDR1 is SGHTA, CDR2 FQGNSA. The CDR3 spans 13 residues. With 4 bases removed from V and 1 base from J, the gap between germline ends came to 7 bases. The genes are TRBV7-2 and TRBJ1-1; D is unclear. The origin of this receptor is a woman in her sixties or seventies with COVID-19, enrolled during active disease. The material sequenced was peripheral blood. The CDR3 loop reads CASSYSKNTEAFF. The DNA of the CDR3 is TGTGCCAGCAGCTACTCAAAGAACACTGAAGCTTTCTTT.